This T cell receptor beta chain is from a study of blood T cell repertoires in COVID-19. Turning to the study itself: PBMCs, B-cell-depleted T cells, or T cells were the source of the cDNA or gDNA that made up the material.

V lost 0 bases, J lost 0 bases, and 9 bases lay in between. The CDR3 is made up of 15 amino acids. CDR1 is SGHNT and CDR2 is YYREEE in the germline V gene (reference sequence). Methods used by the authors: Counts of nucleated cells, estimated from reference gene primer amplification, were obtained. Clones were sequenced by immunoSEQ multiplex PCR, and TCRdb holds only the in-frame ones, with some missing. V, J and clone size reflect that table, while D and trimming were determined from the DNA. The sample records over 150,000 clones, less than 90% being singletons. The sample taken for sequencing was peripheral blood. The clonotype was recovered from a woman in her 70s with COVID-19, enrolled during active disease. The V gene is TRBV5-4, the J gene TRBJ1-2; no firm D call. For the CDR3, the DNA is TGTGCCAGCAGCTTGGCGGCGGGAGCTAACTATGGCTACACCTTC. The encoded protein is CASSLAAGANYGYTF. Filled out from reference TRBV5-4 and TRBJ1-2, the complete variable domain reads ETGVTQSPTHLIKTRGQQVTLRCSSQSGHNTVSWYQQALGQGPQFIFQYYREEENGRGNFPPRFSGLQFPNYSSELNVNALELDDSALYLCASSLAAGANYGYTFGSGTRLTVV.